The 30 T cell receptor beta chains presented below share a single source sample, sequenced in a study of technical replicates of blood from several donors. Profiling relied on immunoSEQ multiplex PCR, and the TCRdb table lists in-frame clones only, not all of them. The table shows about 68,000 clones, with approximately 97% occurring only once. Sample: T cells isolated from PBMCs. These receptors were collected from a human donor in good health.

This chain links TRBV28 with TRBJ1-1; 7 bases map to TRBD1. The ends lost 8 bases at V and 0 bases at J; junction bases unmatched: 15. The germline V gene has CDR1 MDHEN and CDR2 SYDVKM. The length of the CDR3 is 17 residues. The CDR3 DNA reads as TGTGCCAGCGGGGGTATTATTCAGACAGGGATGAACACTGAAGCTTTCTTT. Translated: CASGGIIQTGMNTEAFF. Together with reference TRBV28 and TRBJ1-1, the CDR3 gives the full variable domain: DVKVTQSSRYLVKRTGEKVFLECVQDMDHENMFWYRQDPGLGLRLIYFSYDVKMKEKGDIPEGYSVSREKKERFSLILESASTNQTSMYLCASGGIIQTGMNTEAFFGQGTRLTVV.

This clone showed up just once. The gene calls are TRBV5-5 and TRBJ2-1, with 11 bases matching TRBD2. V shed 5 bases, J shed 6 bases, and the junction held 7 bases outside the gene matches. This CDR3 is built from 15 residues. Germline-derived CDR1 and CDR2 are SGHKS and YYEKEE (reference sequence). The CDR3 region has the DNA TGTGCCAGCAGACTAGCGGGAGACGAACGCAATGAGCAGTTCTTC. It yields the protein CASRLAGDERNEQFF.

Here the CDR3 reads CASSPRTGYGYTF. The DNA for the CDR3 is TGTGCCAGCAGCCCCAGGACAGGGTATGGCTACACCTTC. The chain has TRBV27 and TRBJ1-2; 8 bases are a match to TRBD1. CDR1 MNHEY and CDR2 SMNVEV come from the germline V gene (reference sequence). Trimming removed 6 bases from V and 5 bases from J; junction bases left unmatched: 5. This CDR3 has 13 amino acids.

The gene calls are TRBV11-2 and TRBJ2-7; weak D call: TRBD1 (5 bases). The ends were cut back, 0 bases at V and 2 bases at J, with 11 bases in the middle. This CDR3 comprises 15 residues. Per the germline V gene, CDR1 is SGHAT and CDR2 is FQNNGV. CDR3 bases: TGTGCCAGCAGCTTAGAATGGGGCGACGCCTACGAGCAGTACTTC. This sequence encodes CASSLEWGDAYEQYF.

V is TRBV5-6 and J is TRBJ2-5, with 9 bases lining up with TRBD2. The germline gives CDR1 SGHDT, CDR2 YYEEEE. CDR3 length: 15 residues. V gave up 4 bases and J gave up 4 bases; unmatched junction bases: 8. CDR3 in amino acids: CASSVLSGSLETQYF. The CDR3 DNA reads TGTGCCAGCAGCGTACTTAGCGGGAGTTTAGAGACCCAGTACTTC.

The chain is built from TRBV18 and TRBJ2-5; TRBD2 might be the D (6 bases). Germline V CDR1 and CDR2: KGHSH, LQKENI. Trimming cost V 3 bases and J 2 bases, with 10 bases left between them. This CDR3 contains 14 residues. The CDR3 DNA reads TGTGCCAGCTCACCTCTCGGACTACAAGAGACCCAGTACTTC. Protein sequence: CASSPLGLQETQYF.

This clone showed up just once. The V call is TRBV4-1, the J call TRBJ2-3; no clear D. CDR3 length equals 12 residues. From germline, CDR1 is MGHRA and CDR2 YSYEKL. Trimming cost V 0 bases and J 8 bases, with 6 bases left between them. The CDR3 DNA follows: TGCGCCAGCAGCCAAGAGCTAAGTACGCAGTATTTT. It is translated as CASSQELSTQYF.

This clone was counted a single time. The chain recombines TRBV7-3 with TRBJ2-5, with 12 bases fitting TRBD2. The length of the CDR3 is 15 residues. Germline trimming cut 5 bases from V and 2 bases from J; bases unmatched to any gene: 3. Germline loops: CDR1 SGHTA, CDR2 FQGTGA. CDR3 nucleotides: TGTGCCAGCAGCCGTACTAGCGGGGGGCAAGAGACCCAGTACTTC. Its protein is CASSRTSGGQETQYF. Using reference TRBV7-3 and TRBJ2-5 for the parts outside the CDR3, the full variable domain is GAGVSQTPSNKVTEKGKYVELRCDPISGHTALYWYRQSLGQGPEFLIYFQGTGAADDSGLPNDRFFAVRPEGSVSTLKIQRTERGDSAVYLCASSRTSGGQETQYFGPGTRLLVL.

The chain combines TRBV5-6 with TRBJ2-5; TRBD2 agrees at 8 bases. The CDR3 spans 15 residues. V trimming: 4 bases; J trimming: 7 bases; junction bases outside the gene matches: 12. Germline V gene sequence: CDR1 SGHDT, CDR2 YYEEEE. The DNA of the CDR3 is TGTGCCAGCAGCGCTCCGGGACTAGGGCTCGGGACCCAGTACTTC. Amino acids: CASSAPGLGLGTQYF.

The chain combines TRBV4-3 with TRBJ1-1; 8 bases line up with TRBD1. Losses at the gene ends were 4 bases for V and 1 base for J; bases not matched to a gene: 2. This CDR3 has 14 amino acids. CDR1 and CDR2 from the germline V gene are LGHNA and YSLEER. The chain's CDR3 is CASSRQGANTEAFF. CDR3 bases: TGCGCCAGCAGCCGCCAGGGGGCGAACACTGAAGCTTTCTTT.

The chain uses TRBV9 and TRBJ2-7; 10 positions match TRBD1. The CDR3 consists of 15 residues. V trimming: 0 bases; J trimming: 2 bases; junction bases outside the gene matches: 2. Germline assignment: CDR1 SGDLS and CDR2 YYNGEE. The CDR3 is CASSVAGTGAYEQYF. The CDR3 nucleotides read TGTGCCAGCAGCGTAGCGGGGACAGGGGCCTACGAGCAGTACTTC.

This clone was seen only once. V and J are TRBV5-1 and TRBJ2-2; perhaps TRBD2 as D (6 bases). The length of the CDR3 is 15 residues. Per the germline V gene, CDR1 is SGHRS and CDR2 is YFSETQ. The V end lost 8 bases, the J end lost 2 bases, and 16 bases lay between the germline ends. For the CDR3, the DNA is TGCGCCAGACCCCATAGCGGAATAAACACCGGGGAGCTGTTTTTT. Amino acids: CARPHSGINTGELFF.

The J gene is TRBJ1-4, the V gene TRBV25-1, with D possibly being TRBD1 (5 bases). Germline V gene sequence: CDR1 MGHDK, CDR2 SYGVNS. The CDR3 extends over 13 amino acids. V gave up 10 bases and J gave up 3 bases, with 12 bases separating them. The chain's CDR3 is CATSGYPNEKLFF. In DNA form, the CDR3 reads TGTGCCACCTCAGGGTACCCTAATGAAAAACTGTTTTTT.

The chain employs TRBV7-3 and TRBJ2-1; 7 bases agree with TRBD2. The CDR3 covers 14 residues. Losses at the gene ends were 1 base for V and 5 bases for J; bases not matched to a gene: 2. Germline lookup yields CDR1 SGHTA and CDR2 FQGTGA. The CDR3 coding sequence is TGTGCCAGCAGCTTAAATGCGGGGGACAATGAGCAGTTCTTC. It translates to CASSLNAGDNEQFF. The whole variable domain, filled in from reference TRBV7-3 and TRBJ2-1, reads GAGVSQTPSNKVTEKGKYVELRCDPISGHTALYWYRQSLGQGPEFLIYFQGTGAADDSGLPNDRFFAVRPEGSVSTLKIQRTERGDSAVYLCASSLNAGDNEQFFGPGTRLTVL.

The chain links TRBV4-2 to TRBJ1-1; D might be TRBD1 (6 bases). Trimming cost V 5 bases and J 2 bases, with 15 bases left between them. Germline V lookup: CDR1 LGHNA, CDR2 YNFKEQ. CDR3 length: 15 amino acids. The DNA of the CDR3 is TGTGCCAGCAGCGACGGGGGGCTTGGTAACACTGAAGCTTTCTTT. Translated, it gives CASSDGGLGNTEAFF.

Here the CDR3 reads CSVEARGFGEQFF. The DNA of the CDR3 is TGCAGCGTGGAGGCGAGAGGGTTTGGTGAGCAGTTCTTC. J is TRBJ2-1 and V is TRBV29-1; D might be TRBD2 (5 bases). The germline V gene encodes CDR1 SQVTM and CDR2 ANQGSEA. The V and J ends lost 6 bases and 9 bases respectively, with 18 bases between them. The CDR3 length is 13 residues.

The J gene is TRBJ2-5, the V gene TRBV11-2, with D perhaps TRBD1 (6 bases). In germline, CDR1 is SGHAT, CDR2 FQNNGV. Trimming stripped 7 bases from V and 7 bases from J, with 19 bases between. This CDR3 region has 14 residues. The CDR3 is CASTFGGPVRTQYF. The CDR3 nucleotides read TGTGCCAGCACCTTTGGGGGCCCGGTACGGACCCAGTACTTC.

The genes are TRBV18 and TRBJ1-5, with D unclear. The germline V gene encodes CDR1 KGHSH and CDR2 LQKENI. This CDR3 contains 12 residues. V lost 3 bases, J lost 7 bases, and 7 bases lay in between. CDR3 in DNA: TGTGCCAGCTCACCCATTGGCCAGCCCCAGCATTTT. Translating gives CASSPIGQPQHF.

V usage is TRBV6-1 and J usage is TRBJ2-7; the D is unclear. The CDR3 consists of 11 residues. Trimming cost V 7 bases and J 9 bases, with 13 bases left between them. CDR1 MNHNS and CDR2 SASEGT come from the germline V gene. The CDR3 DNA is TGTGCCAGCACGGCCCTGAGAGGGCAGTACTTC. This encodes CASTALRGQYF.

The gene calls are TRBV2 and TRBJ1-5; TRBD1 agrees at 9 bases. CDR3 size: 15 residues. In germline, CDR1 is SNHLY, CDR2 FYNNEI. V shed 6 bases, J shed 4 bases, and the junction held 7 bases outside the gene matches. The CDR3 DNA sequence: TGTGCCAGCAGCCAGTCGACAGGGGGAAATCAGCCCCAGCATTTT. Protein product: CASSQSTGGNQPQHF. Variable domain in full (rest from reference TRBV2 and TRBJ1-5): EPEVTQTPSHQVTQMGQEVILRCVPISNHLYFYWYRQILGQKVEFLVSFYNNEISEKSEIFDDQFSVERPDGSNFTLKIRSTKLEDSAMYFCASSQSTGGNQPQHFGDGTRLSIL.

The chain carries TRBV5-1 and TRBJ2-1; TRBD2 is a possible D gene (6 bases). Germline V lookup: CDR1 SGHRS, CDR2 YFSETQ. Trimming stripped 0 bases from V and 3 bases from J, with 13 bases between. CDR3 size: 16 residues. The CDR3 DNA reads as TGCGCCAGCAGCTTGGGGGGTAGCGGCTTCTACAATGAGCAGTTCTTC. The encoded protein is CASSLGGSGFYNEQFF. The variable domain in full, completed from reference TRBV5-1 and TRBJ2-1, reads KAGVTQTPRYLIKTRGQQVTLSCSPISGHRSVSWYQQTPGQGLQFLFEYFSETQRNKGNFPGRFSGRQFSNSRSEMNVSTLELGDSALYLCASSLGGSGFYNEQFFGPGTRLTVL.

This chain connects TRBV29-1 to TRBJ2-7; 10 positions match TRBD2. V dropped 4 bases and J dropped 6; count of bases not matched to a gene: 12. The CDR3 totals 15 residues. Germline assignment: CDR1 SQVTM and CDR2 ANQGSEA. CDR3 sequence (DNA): TGCAGCGTTGCTGGCGGCCTAGCGGGAGTAAGCGAGCAGTACTTC. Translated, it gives CSVAGGLAGVSEQYF.

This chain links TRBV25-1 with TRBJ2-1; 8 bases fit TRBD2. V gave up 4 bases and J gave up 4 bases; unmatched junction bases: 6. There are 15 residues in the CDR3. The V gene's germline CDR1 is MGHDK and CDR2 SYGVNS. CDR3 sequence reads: CASSGYSGTYNEQFF. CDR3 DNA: TGTGCCAGCAGTGGATATAGCGGGACTTACAATGAGCAGTTCTTC.

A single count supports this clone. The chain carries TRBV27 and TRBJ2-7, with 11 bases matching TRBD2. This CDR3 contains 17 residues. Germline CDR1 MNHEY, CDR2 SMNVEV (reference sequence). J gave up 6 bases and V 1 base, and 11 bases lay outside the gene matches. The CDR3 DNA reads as TGTGCCAGCAGTTTATTCCGGATAGCGGGAGGGCGTTTCGAGCAGTACTTC. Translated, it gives CASSLFRIAGGRFEQYF.

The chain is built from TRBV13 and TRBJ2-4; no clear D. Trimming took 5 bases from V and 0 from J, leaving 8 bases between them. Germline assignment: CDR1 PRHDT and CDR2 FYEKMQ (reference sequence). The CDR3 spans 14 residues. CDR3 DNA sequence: TGTGCCAGCAGCCCAGTCTCAGCCAAAAACATTCAGTACTTC. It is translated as CASSPVSAKNIQYF.

The CDR3 DNA is TGTGCCAGCAGCCCCCGACTAGCGGGAGATACGCAGTATTTT. It encodes CASSPRLAGDTQYF. The chain carries TRBV9 and TRBJ2-3; 10 bases match TRBD2. Germline values: CDR1 SGDLS, CDR2 YYNGEE. After removal of 4 bases from V and 5 bases from J, the junction contained 4 bases not matched to a gene. The CDR3 length is 14 residues.

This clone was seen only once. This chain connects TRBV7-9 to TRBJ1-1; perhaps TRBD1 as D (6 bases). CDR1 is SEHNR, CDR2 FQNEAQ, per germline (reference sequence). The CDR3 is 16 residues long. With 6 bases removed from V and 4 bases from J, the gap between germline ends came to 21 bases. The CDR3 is CASSLPLTGLSTEAFF. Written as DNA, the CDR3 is TGTGCCAGCAGTCTTCCCTTAACAGGGTTAAGCACTGAAGCTTTCTTT.

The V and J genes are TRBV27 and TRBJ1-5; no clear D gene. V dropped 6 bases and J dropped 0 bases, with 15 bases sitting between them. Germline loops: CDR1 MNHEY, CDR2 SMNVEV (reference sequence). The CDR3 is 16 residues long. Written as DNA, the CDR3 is TGTGCCAGCAGCCCAATGGCAGTTATTAGCAATCAGCCCCAGCATTTT. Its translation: CASSPMAVISNQPQHF.

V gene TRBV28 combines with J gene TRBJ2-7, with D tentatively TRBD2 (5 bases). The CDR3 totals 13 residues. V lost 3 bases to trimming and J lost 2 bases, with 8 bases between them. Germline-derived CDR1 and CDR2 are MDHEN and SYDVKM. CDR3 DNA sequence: TGTGCCAGCAGTTTCCCCGGGACCTACGAGCAGTACTTC. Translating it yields CASSFPGTYEQYF.

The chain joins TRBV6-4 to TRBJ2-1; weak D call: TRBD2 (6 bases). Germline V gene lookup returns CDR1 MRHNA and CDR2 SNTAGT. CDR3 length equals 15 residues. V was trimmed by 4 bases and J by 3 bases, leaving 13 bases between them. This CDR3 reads CASSVGGGSYNEQFF. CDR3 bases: TGTGCCAGCAGTGTGGGTGGAGGGAGCTACAATGAGCAGTTCTTC.